Listed below are T cell receptor beta chains from one sample, sequenced in a study of T cell responses to AZD1222 COVID-19 vaccine. The protocol was immunoSEQ multiplex PCR, while the TCRdb copy is restricted to in-frame clones and leaves out a portion. Seen here are fewer than 150,000 clones, approximately 85% observed once, and the top ten hold roughly 8%. Material: peripheral blood, obtained on day 0 of AZD1222 vaccination. Receptor source: an adult in good health. The CDR3 runs from the conserved cysteine through the conserved F or W. Size is stated for part of the rows, as once, few or many counts, or as a class when the clone is expanded.

J	V	size	CDR3
TRBJ1-1	TRBV28	.	CASSLSQGRWAFF
TRBJ2-7	TRBV18	.	CASSPSTVTFLYTGEQYF
TRBJ1-5	TRBV19	.	CASSMFGQGGNQPQHF
TRBJ1-1	TRBV30	few	CAATLGPYEAFF
TRBJ2-7	TRBV2	.	CASSGVRAGGATTSSYEQYF
TRBJ2-3	TRBV6-1	.	CASSEWGGRPGTDTQYF
TRBJ2-1	TRBV5-1	.	CASSLGQGGDEQFF
TRBJ2-3	TRBV6-5	.	CASSYSYGTDTQYF
TRBJ2-1	TRBV10-3	.	CAISEGQGKGEQFF
TRBJ2-7	TRBV12-3/TRBV12-4	.	CASSLPQGREQYF
TRBJ2-7	TRBV5-6	few	CASSFRGRPPYEQYF
TRBJ1-2	TRBV7-8	.	CASSFQTGNLNGYTF
TRBJ1-2	TRBV24-1	once	CATSEGGVRGYTF
TRBJ1-2	TRBV5-1	.	CASSINRQGNYGYTF
TRBJ1-4	TRBV11-2	.	CASSLRVEGQLFF
TRBJ2-7	TRBV15	.	CATSARQLDSYEQYF
TRBJ1-2	TRBV6-4	.	CASSGGRAYGYTF
TRBJ1-2	TRBV14	once	CASSQRTGYYGYTF
TRBJ2-7	TRBV10-3	.	CAISDRRDSNYEQYF
TRBJ2-6	TRBV6-1	.	CASSASAGYHSGANVLTF
TRBJ1-5	TRBV12-5	.	CASGLAAGQPQHF
TRBJ2-7	TRBV12-5	.	CASSGFSYEQYF
TRBJ2-5	TRBV16	.	CASSQSRASETQYF
TRBJ2-2	TRBV6-1	.	CASSEVWENTGELFF
TRBJ2-1	TRBV27	.	CASSLGRLNNEQFF
TRBJ2-7	TRBV5-1	.	CASSSWDRGYEQYF
TRBJ1-5	TRBV25-1	.	CASRQGSNQPQHF
TRBJ1-5	TRBV11-2	.	CASSLEISQPQHF
TRBJ2-7	TRBV20-1	.	CSAGGGYEQYF
TRBJ2-7	TRBV19	.	CASSHRGGEQYF
TRBJ1-6	TRBV5-1	.	CASSLARGAGSPLHF
TRBJ2-7	TRBV5-1	.	CASSSGQGTSEQYF
TRBJ1-5	TRBV10-2	.	CASSESTGGPVSNQPQHF
TRBJ1-1	TRBV2	.	CASSEARMTGGRTEAFF
TRBJ2-1	TRBV4-2	.	CASSQETSITYNEQFF
TRBJ2-1	TRBV4-3	.	CASSQDLHRYEQFF
TRBJ1-6	TRBV6-5	.	CASSIRDITSPLHF
TRBJ1-3	TRBV5-4	.	CASRSAERSGNTIYF
TRBJ1-4	TRBV6-6	.	CASSYSRDREEKLFF
TRBJ1-4	TRBV24-1	.	CATSGAGSEKLFF
TRBJ1-5	TRBV3-1/TRBV3-2	.	CASSLPGTGESQPQHF